This T cell receptor beta chain is from a study of cytomegalovirus exposure and HLA in healthy donors. The study ran its PCR with 60 Vbeta and 13 Jbeta primers. Measured with immunoSEQ multiplex PCR; TCRdb has only the in-frame clones, and not every one. Of around 200,000 clones in the sample, just under 85% were seen once. Study results and limitations: Sequencing likely produced, as an artifact, a cluster of highly shared sequence variants.

A word on this clone: The antigen is unknown.

The clonotype was recovered from a woman between 35 and 50 years old in good health and CMV-seronegative. Sequencing input: PBMCs.

The chain's CDR3 is CASSLGVSSYNEQFF. CDR3 coding DNA: TGTGCCAGCAGTTTAGGGGTGAGCTCCTACAATGAGCAGTTCTTC. The chain combines TRBV25-1 with TRBJ2-1, with D perhaps matching TRBD1 (5 bases). The CDR3 loop spans 15 amino acids. In germline, CDR1 is MGHDK, CDR2 SYGVNS. V was shortened by 5 bases and J by 0 bases, with 11 bases between the two germline ends.